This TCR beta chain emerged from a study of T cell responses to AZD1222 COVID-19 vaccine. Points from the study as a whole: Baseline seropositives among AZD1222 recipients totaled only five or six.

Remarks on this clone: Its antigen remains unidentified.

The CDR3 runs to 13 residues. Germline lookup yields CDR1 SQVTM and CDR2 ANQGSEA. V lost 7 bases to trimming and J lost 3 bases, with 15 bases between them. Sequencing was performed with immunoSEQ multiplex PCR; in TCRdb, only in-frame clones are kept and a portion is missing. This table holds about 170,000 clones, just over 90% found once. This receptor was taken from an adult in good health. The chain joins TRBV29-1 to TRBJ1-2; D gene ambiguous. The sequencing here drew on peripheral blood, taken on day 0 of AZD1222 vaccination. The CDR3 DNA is TGCAGCGCTCAGACCGGCTCGGACTATGGCTACACCTTC. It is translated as CSAQTGSDYGYTF.